This TCR beta chain derives from a study of blood T cell repertoires in COVID-19. Trimming at V came to 2 bases and at J to 11 bases, leaving 18 bases not matched to a gene. This CDR3 contains 18 residues. Germline CDR1 is KGHDR and CDR2 is SFDVKD. The age range of participants was 18 to 89 years, with residence in some 25 US areas. In Cohort 3, a recovered donor had either two negative PCRs, clearance, or symptom resolution. This table comes from immunoSEQ multiplex PCR, and its TCRdb copy is limited to in-frame clones, with some not included. The sample gives about 320,000 clones, about 87% of which show up once; more than 8.5% is in the top ten.

Sequencing was done on a sample of PBMCs or T cells enriched from blood (not recorded which). The genes are TRBV24-1 and TRBJ2-1, with 9 bases aligning to TRBD2. The source is a woman aged 18 to 35 who had recovered from COVID-19. The CDR3 DNA is TGTGCCACCAGTGATTGGCCCCCCGGGACTAGCCAACTTCTCAAGCAGTTCTTC. This codes for CATSDWPPGTSQLLKQFF.